These T cell receptor beta chains were read from a single sample in a study of metastatic and nonmetastatic thyroid tumors. TCRdb reanalyzed the PCR reads with MiXCR. The data show about 5,900 clones, around a third seen once. Material: adjacent normal tissue. The source is a male donor with papillary thyroid cancer or a benign thyroid nodule (not recorded which). Some clones in this sample may be carry-over from other donors' samples. Each CDR3 is given with its conserved first and last residue.

J gene	V gene	CDR3 protein
TRBJ2-3	TRBV11-2	CASSLGLTSDTDTQYF
TRBJ2-1	TRBV11-2	CASSLVSGGVGEQFF
TRBJ1-2	TRBV28	CASSSKGGRFYGYTF
TRBJ2-3	TRBV7-9	CAGNSGSYTDTQYF
TRBJ1-1	TRBV20-1	CSAREREIGVETFF
TRBJ2-2	TRBV3-1	CASSPSGGNTGELFF
TRBJ1-1	TRBV27	CASSLQGRTEAFF
TRBJ1-5	TRBV7-8	CASSFGGDLRNQPQHF
TRBJ2-7	TRBV7-9	CASSLGLAPGEQYF
TRBJ1-1	TRBV27	CASNLQGGNTEAFF
TRBJ1-2	TRBV11-3	CASSLGLDGYTF
TRBJ2-7	TRBV27	CASSLYRGGTSGAYEQYF
TRBJ2-7	TRBV2	CASSQAGDEQYF
TRBJ1-6	TRBV30	CAWSSGINSPLHF
TRBJ2-7	TRBV6-6	CASSYFAGGGEQYF
TRBJ1-4	TRBV12-5	CASGLVSHRQTNEKLFF
TRBJ1-2	TRBV19	CASGYRSYGYTF
TRBJ2-7	TRBV5-1	CASSLGGPGTNKKDYEQYF
TRBJ2-5	TRBV2	CASRARTVQETQYF
TRBJ1-2	TRBV5-1	CASSLMATGRNNYGYTF
TRBJ1-6	TRBV20-1	CSARDAPGSPLHF
TRBJ2-7	TRBV7-6	CASSSGTGGGSYEQYF
TRBJ1-1	TRBV6-1	CASSVGSGANTEAFF
TRBJ2-2	TRBV18	CASSPEIQGITGELFF
TRBJ1-1	TRBV6-1	CASSPHGTVNTEAFF
TRBJ2-2	TRBV24-1	CATSWGRNTGELFF
TRBJ2-7	TRBV2	CASSERRGRGEQYF
TRBJ2-1	TRBV29-1	CSVEFVGIQFF
TRBJ1-3	TRBV7-2	CASSGRDSSGNTIYF
TRBJ2-7	TRBV6-1	CASVPGLASLSYEQYF
TRBJ2-5	TRBV7-7	CASSLTEGQETQYF
TRBJ2-7	TRBV28	CASSDSRDSSYEQYF
TRBJ2-2	TRBV19	CASSWMNTGELFF
TRBJ1-5	TRBV11-3	CASSLGSGTGQPQHF
TRBJ1-5	TRBV20-1	CSAPGQLNQPQHF